This entry features one T cell receptor (beta chain) sequence. The CDR3 has 15 amino acids. V gave up 2 bases and J gave up 3 bases, with 11 bases separating them. In germline, CDR1 is SGHTA, CDR2 FQGNSA. This sample was taken from a study of shared T cell receptors in the human thymus. Method: immunoSEQ multiplex PCR; TCRdb's copy keeps in-frame clones and lacks some. The data show 600,000 to 900,000 clones, 80% to 90% seen once. The data were also submitted as part of a second study, on human thymus T cells. That investigation notes: Resections removed during corrective heart surgery provided the thymus tissue used.

Sequences were obtained from thymocytes. The chain is built from TRBV7-2 and TRBJ1-5; D is perhaps TRBD1 (5 bases). This clonotype originated in a girl under two years old with a congenital heart defect. CDR3 bases: TGTGCCAGCAGCTTAACAGGTAACTACAATCAGCCCCAGCATTTT. Protein sequence: CASSLTGNYNQPQHF.